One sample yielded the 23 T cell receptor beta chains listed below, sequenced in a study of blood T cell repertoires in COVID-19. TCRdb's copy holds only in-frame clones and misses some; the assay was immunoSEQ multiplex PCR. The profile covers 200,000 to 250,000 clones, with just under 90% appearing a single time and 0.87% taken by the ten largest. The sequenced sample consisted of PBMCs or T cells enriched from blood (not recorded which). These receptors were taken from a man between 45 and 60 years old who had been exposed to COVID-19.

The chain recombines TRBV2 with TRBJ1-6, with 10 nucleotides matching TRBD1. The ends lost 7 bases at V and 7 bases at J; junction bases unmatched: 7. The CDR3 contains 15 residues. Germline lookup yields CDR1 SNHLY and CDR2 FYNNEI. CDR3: CASTKGTGDNSPLHF. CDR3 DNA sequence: TGTGCCAGCACCAAAGGGACAGGGGACAATTCACCCCTCCACTTT.

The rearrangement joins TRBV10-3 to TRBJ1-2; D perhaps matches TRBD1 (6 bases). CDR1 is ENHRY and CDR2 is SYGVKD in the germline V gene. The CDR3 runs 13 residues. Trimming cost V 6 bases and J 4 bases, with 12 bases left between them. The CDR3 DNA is TGTGCCATCAGGCCAACAGGGACCTATGGCTACACCTTC. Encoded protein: CAIRPTGTYGYTF.

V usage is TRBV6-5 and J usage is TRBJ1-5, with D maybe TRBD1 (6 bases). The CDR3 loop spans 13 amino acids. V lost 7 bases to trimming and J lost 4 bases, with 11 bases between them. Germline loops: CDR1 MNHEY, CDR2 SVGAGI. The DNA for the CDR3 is TGTGCCAGCACCGGACAGCCTAATCAGCCCCAGCATTTT. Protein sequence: CASTGQPNQPQHF.

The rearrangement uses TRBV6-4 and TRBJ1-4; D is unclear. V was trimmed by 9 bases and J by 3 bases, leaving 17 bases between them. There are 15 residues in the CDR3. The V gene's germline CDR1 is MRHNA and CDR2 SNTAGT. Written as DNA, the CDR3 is TGTGCCAGGACTGGTCCTCCGGCGCCTAATGAAAAACTGTTTTTT. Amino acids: CARTGPPAPNEKLFF.

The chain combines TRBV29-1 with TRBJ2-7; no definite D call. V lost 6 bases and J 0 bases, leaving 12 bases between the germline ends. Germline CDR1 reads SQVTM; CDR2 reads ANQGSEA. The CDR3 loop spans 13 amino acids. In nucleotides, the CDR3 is TGCAGCGTGGCAGATCCCCCCTCCTACGAGCAGTACTTC. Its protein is CSVADPPSYEQYF.

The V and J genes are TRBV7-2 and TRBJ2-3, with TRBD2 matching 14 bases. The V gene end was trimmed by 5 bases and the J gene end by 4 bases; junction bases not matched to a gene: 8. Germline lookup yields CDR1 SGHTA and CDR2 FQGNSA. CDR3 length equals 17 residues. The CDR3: CASSRRLAGGGADTQYF. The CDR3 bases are TGTGCCAGCAGCCGGAGACTAGCGGGAGGGGGGGCAGATACGCAGTATTTT.

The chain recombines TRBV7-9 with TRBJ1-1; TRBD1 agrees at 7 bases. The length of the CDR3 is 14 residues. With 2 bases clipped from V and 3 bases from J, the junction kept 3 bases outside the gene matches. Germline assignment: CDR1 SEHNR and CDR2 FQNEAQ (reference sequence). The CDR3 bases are TGTGCCAGCAGCTTATCAGGGGGGTACACTGAAGCTTTCTTT. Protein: CASSLSGGYTEAFF.

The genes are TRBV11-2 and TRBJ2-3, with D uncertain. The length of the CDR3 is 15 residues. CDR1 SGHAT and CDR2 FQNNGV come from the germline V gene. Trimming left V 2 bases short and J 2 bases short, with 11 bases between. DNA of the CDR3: TGTGCCAGCAGCTTATACTCTGGTTTCACAGATACGCAGTATTTT. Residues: CASSLYSGFTDTQYF.

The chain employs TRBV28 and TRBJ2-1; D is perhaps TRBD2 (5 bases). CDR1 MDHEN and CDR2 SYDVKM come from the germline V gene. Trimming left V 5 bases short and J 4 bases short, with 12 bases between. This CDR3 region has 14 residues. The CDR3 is CASSEGPSYNEQFF. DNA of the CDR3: TGTGCCAGCAGTGAGGGCCCGTCTTACAATGAGCAGTTCTTC.

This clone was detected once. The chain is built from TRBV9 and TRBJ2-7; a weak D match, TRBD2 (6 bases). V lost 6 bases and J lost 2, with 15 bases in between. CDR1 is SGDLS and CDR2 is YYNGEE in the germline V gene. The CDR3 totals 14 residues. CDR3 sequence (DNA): TGTGCCAGCATGAGGAGGGAGAAGGCCTACGAGCAGTACTTC. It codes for CASMRREKAYEQYF.

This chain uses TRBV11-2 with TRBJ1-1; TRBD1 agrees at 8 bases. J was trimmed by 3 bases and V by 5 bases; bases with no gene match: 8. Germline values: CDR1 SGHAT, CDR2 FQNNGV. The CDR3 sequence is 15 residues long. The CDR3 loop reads CASSRQGTRDTEAFF. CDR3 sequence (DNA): TGTGCCAGCAGCAGACAGGGGACGAGAGACACTGAAGCTTTCTTT. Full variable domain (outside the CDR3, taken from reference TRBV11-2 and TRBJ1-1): EAGVAQSPRYKIIEKRQSVAFWCNPISGHATLYWYQQILGQGPKLLIQFQNNGVVDDSQLPKDRFSAERLKGVDSTLKIQPAKLEDSAVYLCASSRQGTRDTEAFFGQGTRLTVV.

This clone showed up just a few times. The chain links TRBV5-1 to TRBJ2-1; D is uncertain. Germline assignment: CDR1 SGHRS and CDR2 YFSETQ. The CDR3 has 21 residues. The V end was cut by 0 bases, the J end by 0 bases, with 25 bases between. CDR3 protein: CASSLVLSALATRSSYNEQFF. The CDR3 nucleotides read TGCGCCAGCAGCTTGGTACTATCCGCGTTGGCGACTCGTAGCTCCTACAATGAGCAGTTCTTC.

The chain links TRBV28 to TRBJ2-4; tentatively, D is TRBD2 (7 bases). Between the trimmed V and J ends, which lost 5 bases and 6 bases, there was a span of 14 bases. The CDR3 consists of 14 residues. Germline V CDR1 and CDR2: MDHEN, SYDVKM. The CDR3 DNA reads TGTGCCAGCAGTAGAGGGGGGGCTCTAAACATTCAGTACTTC. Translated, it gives CASSRGGALNIQYF.

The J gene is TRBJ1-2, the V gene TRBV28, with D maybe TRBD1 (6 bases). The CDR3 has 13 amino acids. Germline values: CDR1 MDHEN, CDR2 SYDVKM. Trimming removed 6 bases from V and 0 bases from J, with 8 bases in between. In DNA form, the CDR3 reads TGTGCCAGCAGGGACAGAGCTAACTATGGCTACACCTTC. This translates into CASRDRANYGYTF.

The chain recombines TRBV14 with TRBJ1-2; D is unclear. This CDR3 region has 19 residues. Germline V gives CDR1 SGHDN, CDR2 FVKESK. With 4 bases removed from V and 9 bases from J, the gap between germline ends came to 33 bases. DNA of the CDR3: TGTGCCAGCAGCCTTTTATCGGAGGCGGTCTATTTACACGCATTGAGCTACACCTTC. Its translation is CASSLLSEAVYLHALSYTF.

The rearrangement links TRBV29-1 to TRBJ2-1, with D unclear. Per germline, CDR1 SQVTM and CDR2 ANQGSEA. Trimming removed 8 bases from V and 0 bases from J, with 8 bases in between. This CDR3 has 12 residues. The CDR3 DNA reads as TGCAGCACCAAGCCCTCCTACAATGAGCAGTTCTTC. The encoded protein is CSTKPSYNEQFF.

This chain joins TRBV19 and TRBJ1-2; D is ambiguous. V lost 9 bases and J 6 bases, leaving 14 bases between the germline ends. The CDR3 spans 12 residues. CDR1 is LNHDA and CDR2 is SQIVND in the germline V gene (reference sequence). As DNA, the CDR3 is TGTGCCAGCCAACTCAGGATTCATGGCTACACCTTC. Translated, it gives CASQLRIHGYTF.

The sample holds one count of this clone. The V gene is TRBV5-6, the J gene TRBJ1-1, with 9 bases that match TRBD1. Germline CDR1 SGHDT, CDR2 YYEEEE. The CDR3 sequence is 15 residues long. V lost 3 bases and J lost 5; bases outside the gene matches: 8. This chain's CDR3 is CASSSVGTGNTEAFF. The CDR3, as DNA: TGTGCCAGCAGCTCCGTCGGGACAGGGAATACTGAAGCTTTCTTT.

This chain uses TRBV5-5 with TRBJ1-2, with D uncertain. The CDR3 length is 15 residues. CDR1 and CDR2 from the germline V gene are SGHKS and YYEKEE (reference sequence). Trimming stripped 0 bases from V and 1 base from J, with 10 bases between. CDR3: CASSLGAGGNYGYTF. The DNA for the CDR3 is TGTGCCAGCAGCTTGGGGGCCGGAGGTAACTATGGCTACACCTTC.

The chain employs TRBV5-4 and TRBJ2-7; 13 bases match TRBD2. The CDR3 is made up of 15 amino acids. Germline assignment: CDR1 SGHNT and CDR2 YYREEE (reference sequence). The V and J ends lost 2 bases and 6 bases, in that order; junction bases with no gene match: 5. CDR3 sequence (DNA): TGTGCCAGCAGCTTACTAGCGGGGGGGCTTTTCGAGCAGTACTTC. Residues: CASSLLAGGLFEQYF.

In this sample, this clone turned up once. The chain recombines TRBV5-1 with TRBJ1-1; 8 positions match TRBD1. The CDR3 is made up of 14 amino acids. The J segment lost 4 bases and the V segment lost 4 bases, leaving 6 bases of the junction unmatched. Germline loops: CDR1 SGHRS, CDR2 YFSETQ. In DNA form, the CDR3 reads TGCGCCAGCAGCGCTGACAGGGGTGGCACTGAAGCTTTCTTT. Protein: CASSADRGGTEAFF.

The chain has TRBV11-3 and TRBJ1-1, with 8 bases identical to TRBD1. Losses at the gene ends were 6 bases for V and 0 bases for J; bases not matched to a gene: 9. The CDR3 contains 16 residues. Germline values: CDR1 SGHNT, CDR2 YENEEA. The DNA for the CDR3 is TGTGCCAGCAGTTCAGGGGGCGGCAGAATGAACACTGAAGCTTTCTTT. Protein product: CASSSGGGRMNTEAFF. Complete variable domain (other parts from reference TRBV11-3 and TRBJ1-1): EAGVVQSPRYKIIEKKQPVAFWCNPISGHNTLYWYLQNLGQGPELLIRYENEEAVDDSQLPKDRFSAERLKGVDSTLKIQPAELGDSAVYLCASSSGGGRMNTEAFFGQGTRLTVV.

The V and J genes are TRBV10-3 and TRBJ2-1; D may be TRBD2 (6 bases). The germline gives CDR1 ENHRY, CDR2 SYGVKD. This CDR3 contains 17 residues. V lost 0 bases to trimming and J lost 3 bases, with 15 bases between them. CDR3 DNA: TGTGCCATCAGTGAGTCGACAGCGGGTCTACTCTACAATGAGCAGTTCTTC. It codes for CAISESTAGLLYNEQFF.